This passage covers 14 T cell receptor beta chains from one sample sequenced in a study of beta chain features in type 1 diabetes. Whole-study findings and limits: Researchers report that Type 1 diabetes patients had moderately but significantly shorter TCRB CDR3s across all four CD4+ subsets.

Their target antigens are unknown. The isolated RNA, all of it, was reverse transcribed, so expressed TCRB transcripts were what got sequenced. The assay was immunoSEQ multiplex PCR, and TCRdb's table has in-frame clones only and misses some. The sample lists roughly 700,000 clones; about an eighth were seen once. Material: naive CD4+ T cells from blood. These receptors all stem from a man aged 18 to 35 with type 1 diabetes.

The chain couples TRBV10-3 to TRBJ2-3; TRBD2 matches at 9 bases. Germline V gene sequence: CDR1 ENHRY, CDR2 SYGVKD. The CDR3 totals 15 residues. After removal of 6 bases from V and 1 base from J, the junction contained 5 bases not matched to a gene. The CDR3 spells CAISDRLAGTDTQYF. For the CDR3, the DNA is TGTGCCATCAGCGACCGACTAGCGGGCACAGATACGCAGTATTTT.

The chain links TRBV28 to TRBJ2-7, with D maybe TRBD2 (6 bases). This CDR3 is built from 15 residues. The V end was cut by 1 base, the J end by 2 bases, with 12 bases between. The germline CDR1 and CDR2 sequences are MDHEN and SYDVKM. CDR3 coding DNA: TGTGCCAGCAGTTTATCCGGGGACTGGACCTACGAGCAGTACTTC. The encoded protein is CASSLSGDWTYEQYF.

The chain has TRBV6-5 and TRBJ1-5, with TRBD1 matching over 7 bases. Losses at the gene ends were 6 bases for V and 3 bases for J; bases not matched to a gene: 5. CDR1 is MNHEY, CDR2 SVGAGI, per germline. The CDR3 consists of 14 residues. Here the CDR3 reads CASSLDRFNQPQHF. CDR3 DNA sequence: TGTGCCAGCAGCTTGGACAGGTTCAATCAGCCCCAGCATTTT.

The chain is built from TRBV25-1 and TRBJ2-1, with 8 bases fitting TRBD2. Germline V lookup: CDR1 MGHDK, CDR2 SYGVNS. Trimming cost V 10 bases and J 9 bases; bases outside gene matches: 11. This CDR3 contains 13 residues. The CDR3 here is CATTRGGSSEQFF. The CDR3 region has the DNA TGTGCCACCACCCGGGGGGGATCCAGTGAGCAGTTCTTC.

This clone showed up just a few times. The rearrangement links TRBV29-1 to TRBJ2-3; maybe TRBD1 (6 bases). The germline V gene has CDR1 SQVTM and CDR2 ANQGSEA. Trimming took 1 base from V and 1 from J, leaving 12 bases between them. The length of the CDR3 is 15 residues. CDR3 sequence reads: CSVEVVGAGTDTQYF. The CDR3 DNA reads as TGCAGCGTTGAAGTTGTGGGGGCAGGCACAGATACGCAGTATTTT.

V and J are TRBV10-2 and TRBJ2-2; D might be TRBD2 (7 bases). The V end lost 8 bases, the J end lost 2 bases, and 9 bases lay between the germline ends. CDR3 size: 13 residues. From germline, CDR1 is WSHSY and CDR2 SAAADI. The CDR3 DNA reads TGCGCCAGCGGGGGGGCTAACACCGGGGAGCTGTTTTTT. Its translation: CASGGANTGELFF.

V and J are TRBV5-1 and TRBJ1-1; D perhaps matches TRBD1 (6 bases). V shed 3 bases and J shed 3 bases, with 18 bases lying between them. From germline, CDR1 is SGHRS and CDR2 YFSETQ. This CDR3 has 16 residues. The CDR3 reads CASSSLQGLGYTEAFF. In nucleotides, the CDR3 is TGCGCCAGCAGCTCCCTACAGGGACTGGGGTACACTGAAGCTTTCTTT.

The chain carries TRBV6-5 and TRBJ2-3; the D is unclear. The germline CDR1 and CDR2 sequences are MNHEY and SVGAGI. CDR3 length equals 13 residues. V lost 6 bases and J 3 bases, leaving 10 bases between the germline ends. Here the CDR3 reads CASRVFGTDTQYF. DNA for the CDR3: TGTGCCAGCAGGGTATTTGGGACAGATACGCAGTATTTT.

V gene TRBV7-2 combines with J gene TRBJ2-3; D possibly corresponds to TRBD2 (6 bases). The CDR3 is 16 residues long. V lost 1 base, J lost 3 bases, and 14 bases lay in between. CDR1 SGHTA and CDR2 FQGNSA come from the germline V gene. The DNA of the CDR3 is TGTGCCAGCAGCTTAGGTGGGACTTCCCGGACAGATACGCAGTATTTT. Translating it yields CASSLGGTSRTDTQYF.

This clone was seen a handful of times. The chain recombines TRBV9 with TRBJ2-3; D remains ambiguous. Germline values: CDR1 SGDLS, CDR2 YYNGEE. Trimming removed 1 base from V and 3 bases from J, with 15 bases in between. The CDR3 loop spans 16 amino acids. The CDR3 DNA is TGTGCCAGCAGCGTAACGACGGATACCAGAACAGATACGCAGTATTTT. Its translation: CASSVTTDTRTDTQYF.

This clone was seen more than once but under ten times. The same CDR3 can be traced to other DNA sequences in this sample. This chain uses TRBV29-1 with TRBJ1-1; TRBD1 is a possible D gene (5 bases). V gave up 3 bases and J gave up 5 bases, with 13 bases separating them. This CDR3 comprises 13 residues. The germline V gene has CDR1 SQVTM and CDR2 ANQGSEA. The CDR3 loop is CSVEGRGGTEAFF. In DNA form, the CDR3 reads TGCAGCGTTGAGGGGCGCGGGGGGACTGAAGCTTTCTTT.

This clone turned up a few times. The J gene is TRBJ1-6, the V gene TRBV7-9, with 7 nucleotides matching TRBD1. This CDR3 contains 16 residues. Trimming removed 5 bases from V and 6 bases from J; junction bases left unmatched: 10. The germline CDR1 and CDR2 sequences are SEHNR and FQNEAQ (reference sequence). The CDR3 coding sequence is TGTGCCAGCAGCCGCGGACAGGTTCTTTCTAATTCACCCCTCCACTTT. Translating gives CASSRGQVLSNSPLHF. Using reference TRBV7-9 and TRBJ1-6 for the parts outside the CDR3, the full variable domain is DTGVSQNPRHKITKRGQNVTFRCDPISEHNRLYWYRQTLGQGPEFLTYFQNEAQLEKSRLLSDRFSAERPKGSFSTLEIQRTEQGDSAMYLCASSRGQVLSNSPLHFGNGTRLTVT.

Only a few counts were recorded for this clone. The V and J genes are TRBV9 and TRBJ2-1, with TRBD2 matching 8 bases. Germline V gives CDR1 SGDLS, CDR2 YYNGEE. This CDR3 comprises 15 residues. V shed 0 bases and J 7 bases; nucleotides not matched to a gene: 6. CDR3 DNA sequence: TGTGCCAGCAGCGTAGCGGTCGGGGGGGCGAATGAGCAGTTCTTC. The encoded protein is CASSVAVGGANEQFF.

This chain connects TRBV30 to TRBJ1-5; D call uncertain. Germline CDR1 and CDR2: GTSNPN and SVGIG (reference sequence). The CDR3 length is 13 residues. V was clipped by 3 bases and J by 2 bases, with 8 bases between them. CDR3 region: CAWRSTGNQPQHF. The CDR3 coding sequence is TGTGCCTGGAGAAGTACGGGCAATCAGCCCCAGCATTTT.